This T cell receptor beta chain was profiled in a study of PD-L1 blockade in urothelial cancer. Study as a whole: Blood was subjected to analysis at 3 weeks (second dose) and 6 weeks following treatment start.

The method was immunoSEQ multiplex PCR; TCRdb's version includes in-frame clones alone and lacks a portion of them. This table has 70,000 or so clones, about nine tenths appearing once. Time point denoted: pretreatment peripheral blood. Enrolled patients showed locally advanced or metastatic urothelial carcinoma. The source material was PBMCs, sampled around atezolizumab (anti-PD-L1) treatment. The origin of this receptor is a man in his 70s with urothelial cancer.

The CDR3 here is CASSLWGQSTGELFF. DNA of the CDR3: TGTGCCAGCAGCTTATGGGGCCAAAGCACCGGGGAGCTGTTTTTT. This rearrangement joins TRBV7-3 to TRBJ2-2, with a weak D call TRBD1 (5 bases). Germline CDR1 is SGHTA and CDR2 is FQGTGA. This CDR3 spans 15 amino acids. V shed 2 bases and J shed 4 bases, with 11 bases lying between them.